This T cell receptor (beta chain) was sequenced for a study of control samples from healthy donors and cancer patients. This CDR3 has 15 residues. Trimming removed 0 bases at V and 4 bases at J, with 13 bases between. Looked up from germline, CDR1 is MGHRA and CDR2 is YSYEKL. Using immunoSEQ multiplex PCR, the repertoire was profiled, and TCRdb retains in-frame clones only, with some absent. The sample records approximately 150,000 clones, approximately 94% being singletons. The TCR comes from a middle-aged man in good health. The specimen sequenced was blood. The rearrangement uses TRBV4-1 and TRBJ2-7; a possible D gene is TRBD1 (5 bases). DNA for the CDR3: TGCGCCAGCAGCCAAGAGGGCAGGGCAAAATACGAGCAGTACTTC. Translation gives CASSQEGRAKYEQYF.